The clone carrying this T cell receptor beta chain was detected once. This specimen belongs to a study of OX40 agonist ivuxolimab in advanced cancers. The table came from immunoSEQ multiplex PCR; TCRdb's copy has only in-frame clones and leaves some out. The table lists 80,000 to 100,000 clones, about 87% of them singletons, with roughly 0.8% in the top ten. This material consisted of CD4+ or CD8+ T cells sorted from blood, taken in a trial of the OX40 agonist ivuxolimab. The sequence came from an adult with an advanced solid tumor such as melanoma, head and neck, liver or kidney cancer.

The CDR3 DNA is TGTGCCAGTAGTATTTGGGGATTGAACACCGGGGAGCTGTTTTTT. The encoded protein is CASSIWGLNTGELFF. The chain uses TRBV19 and TRBJ2-2, with D unclear. V lost 3 bases to trimming and J lost 1 base, with 9 bases between them. The CDR3 spans 15 residues. CDR1 and CDR2 (germline): LNHDA, SQIVND (reference sequence). The full variable domain, rest sourced from reference TRBV19 and TRBJ2-2, is DGGITQSPKYLFRKEGQNVTLSCEQNLNHDAMYWYRQDPGQGLRLIYYSQIVNDFQKGDIAEGYSVSREKKESFPLTVTSAQKNPTAFYLCASSIWGLNTGELFFGEGSRLTVL.